This T cell receptor (beta chain) was sequenced in a study of beta chain features in type 1 diabetes. This clone was detected only a few times. No antigen is known for it. Whole-study findings and limits: In all four CD4+ subsets, TCRB CDR3 length was significantly, moderately reduced in type 1 diabetes. Junctions at VDJ sites from type 1 diabetes patients had fewer insertions and more deletions. Compared with healthy donors, patients appeared to share more similar naive, central memory and regulatory TCRB repertoires. Unsettled here was the matter of whether HLA type influences TCRB rearrangement.

Of the isolated RNA, all was reverse transcribed, and so the sequenced material was expressed TCRB transcripts. The protocol was immunoSEQ multiplex PCR, while the TCRdb copy is restricted to in-frame clones and leaves out a portion. The sample has around 46,000 clones; roughly 40% are singletons. V gave up 4 bases and J gave up 5 bases, with 8 bases separating them. Looked up from germline, CDR1 is SEHNR and CDR2 is FQNEAQ (reference sequence). The CDR3 loop spans 12 amino acids. The source of this sequence is a man between 25 and 39 years old with type 1 diabetes. V and J are TRBV7-9 and TRBJ2-5; possible D gene TRBD2, 5 bases. The sequencing sample was made of stem cell memory CD4+ T cells from blood. CDR3 DNA sequence: TGTGCCAGCAGCTCTAGAGGGGAGACCCAGTACTTC. Its translation: CASSSRGETQYF.